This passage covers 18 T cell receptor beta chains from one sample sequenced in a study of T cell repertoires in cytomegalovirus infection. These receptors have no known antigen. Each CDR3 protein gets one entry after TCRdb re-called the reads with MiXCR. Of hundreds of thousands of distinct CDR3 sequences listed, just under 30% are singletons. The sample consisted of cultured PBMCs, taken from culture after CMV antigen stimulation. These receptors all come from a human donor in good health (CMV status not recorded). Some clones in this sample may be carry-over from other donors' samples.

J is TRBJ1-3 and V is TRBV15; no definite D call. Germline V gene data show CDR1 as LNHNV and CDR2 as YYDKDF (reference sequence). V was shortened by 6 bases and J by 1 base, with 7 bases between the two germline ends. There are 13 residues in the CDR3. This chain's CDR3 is CATSGTSGNTIYF. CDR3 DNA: TGTGCCACCAGTGGTACGTCTGGAAACACCATATATTTT.

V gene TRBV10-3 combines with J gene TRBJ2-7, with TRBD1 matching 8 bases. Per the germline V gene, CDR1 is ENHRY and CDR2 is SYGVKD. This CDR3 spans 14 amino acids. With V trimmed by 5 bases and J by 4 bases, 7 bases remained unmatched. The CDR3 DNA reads TGTGCCATCAGTACAACAGGGGGTATGTACGAGCAGTACTTC. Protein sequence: CAISTTGGMYEQYF.

Written as DNA, the CDR3 is TGCGCCAGCGCGGACAGGGTTGATTCACCCCTCCACTTT. Amino acids: CASADRVDSPLHF. The chain recombines TRBV10-1 with TRBJ1-6; 8 nucleotides match TRBD1. This CDR3 is built from 13 residues. V shed 8 bases, J shed 8 bases, and the junction held 5 bases outside the gene matches. Germline V gene lookup returns CDR1 WNHNN and CDR2 SYGVQD (reference sequence).

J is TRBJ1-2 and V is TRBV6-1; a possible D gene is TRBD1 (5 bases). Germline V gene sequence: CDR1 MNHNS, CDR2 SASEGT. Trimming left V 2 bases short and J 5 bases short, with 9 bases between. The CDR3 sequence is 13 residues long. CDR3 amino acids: CASSELAGYGYTF. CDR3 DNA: TGTGCCAGCAGTGAATTGGCAGGGTATGGCTACACCTTC.

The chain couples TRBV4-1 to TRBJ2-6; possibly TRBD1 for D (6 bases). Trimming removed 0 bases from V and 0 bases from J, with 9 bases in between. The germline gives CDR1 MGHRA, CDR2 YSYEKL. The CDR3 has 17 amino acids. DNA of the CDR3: TGCGCCAGCAGCCAAGAGGACAGCTACTCTGGGGCCAACGTCCTGACTTTC. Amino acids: CASSQEDSYSGANVLTF.

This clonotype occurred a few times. CDR3 nucleotides: TGTGCCAGCACCGTAACTCTCGGAAACACCATATATTTT. Translated: CASTVTLGNTIYF. The V and J genes are TRBV6-1 and TRBJ1-3, with D uncertain. This CDR3 comprises 13 residues. Germline lookup yields CDR1 MNHNS and CDR2 SASEGT. V lost 7 bases, J lost 4 bases, and 11 bases lay in between.

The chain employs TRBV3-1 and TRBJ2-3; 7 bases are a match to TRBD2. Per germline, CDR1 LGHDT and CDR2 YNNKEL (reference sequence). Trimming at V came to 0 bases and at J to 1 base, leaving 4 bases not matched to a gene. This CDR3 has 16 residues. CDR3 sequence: CASSQELAGRTDTQYF. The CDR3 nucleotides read TGTGCCAGCAGCCAAGAATTAGCGGGCCGCACAGATACGCAGTATTTT.

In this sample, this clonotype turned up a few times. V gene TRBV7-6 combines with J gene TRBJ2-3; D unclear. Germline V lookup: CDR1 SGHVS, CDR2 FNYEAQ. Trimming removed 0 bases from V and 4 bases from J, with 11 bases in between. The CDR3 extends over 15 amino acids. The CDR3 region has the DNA TGTGCCAGCAGCTTAGCACCCGGACCAGCAGATACGCAGTATTTT. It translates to CASSLAPGPADTQYF.

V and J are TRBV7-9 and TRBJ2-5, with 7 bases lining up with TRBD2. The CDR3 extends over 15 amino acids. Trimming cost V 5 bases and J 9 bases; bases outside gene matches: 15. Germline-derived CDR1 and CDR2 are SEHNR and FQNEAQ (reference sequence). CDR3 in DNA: TGTGCCAGCAGCCCTCAGACTAGCCTCCTAGGGGCCCAGTACTTC. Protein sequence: CASSPQTSLLGAQYF.

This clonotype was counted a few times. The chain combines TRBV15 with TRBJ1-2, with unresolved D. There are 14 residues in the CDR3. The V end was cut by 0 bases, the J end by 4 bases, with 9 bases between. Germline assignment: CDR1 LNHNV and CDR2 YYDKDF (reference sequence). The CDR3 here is CATSRDQHSYGYTF. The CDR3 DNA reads TGTGCCACCAGCAGAGATCAGCACAGCTATGGCTACACCTTC.

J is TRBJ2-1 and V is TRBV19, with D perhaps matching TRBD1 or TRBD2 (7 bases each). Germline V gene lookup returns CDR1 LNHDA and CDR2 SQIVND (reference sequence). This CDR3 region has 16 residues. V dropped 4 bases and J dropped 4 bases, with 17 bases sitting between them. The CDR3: CASSTLQGGAYNEQFF. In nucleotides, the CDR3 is TGTGCCAGTAGTACCCTTCAGGGGGGGGCTTACAATGAGCAGTTCTTC.

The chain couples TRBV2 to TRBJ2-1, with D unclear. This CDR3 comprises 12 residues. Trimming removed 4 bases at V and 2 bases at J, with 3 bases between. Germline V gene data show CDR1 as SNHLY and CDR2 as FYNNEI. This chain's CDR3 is CASSGPYNEQFF. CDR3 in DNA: TGTGCCAGCAGTGGCCCCTACAATGAGCAGTTCTTC.

This CDR3 reads CASSVAGHRQNNEQFF. For the CDR3, the DNA is TGTGCCAGCAGTGTTGCCGGACACCGACAAAACAATGAGCAGTTCTTC. This chain links TRBV25-1 with TRBJ2-1, with D possibly matching TRBD1 (5 bases). This CDR3 region has 16 residues. From germline, CDR1 is MGHDK and CDR2 SYGVNS. The ends were cut back, 4 bases at V and 5 bases at J, with 18 bases in the middle.

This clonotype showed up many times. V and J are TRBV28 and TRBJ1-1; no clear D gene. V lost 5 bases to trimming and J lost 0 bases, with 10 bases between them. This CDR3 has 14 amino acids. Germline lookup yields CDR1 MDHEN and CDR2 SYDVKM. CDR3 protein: CASSPGYMNTEAFF. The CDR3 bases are TGTGCCAGCAGTCCTGGCTATATGAACACTGAAGCTTTCTTT.

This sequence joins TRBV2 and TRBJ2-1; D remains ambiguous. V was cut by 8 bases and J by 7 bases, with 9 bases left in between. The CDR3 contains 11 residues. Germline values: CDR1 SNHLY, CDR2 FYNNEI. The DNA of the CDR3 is TGTGCCAGCTTCGCGAGAAATGAGCAGTTCTTC. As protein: CASFARNEQFF.

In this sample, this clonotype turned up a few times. CDR3 DNA sequence: TGTGCCAGTAGTCGTTTTGAGCTTCTAGACAACTCCTACAATGAGCAGTTCTTC. Translated, it gives CASSRFELLDNSYNEQFF. The chain has TRBV19 and TRBJ2-1; no clear D. Germline V gives CDR1 LNHDA, CDR2 SQIVND (reference sequence). This CDR3 has 18 residues. The V end lost 5 bases, the J end lost 0 bases, and 20 bases lay between the germline ends.

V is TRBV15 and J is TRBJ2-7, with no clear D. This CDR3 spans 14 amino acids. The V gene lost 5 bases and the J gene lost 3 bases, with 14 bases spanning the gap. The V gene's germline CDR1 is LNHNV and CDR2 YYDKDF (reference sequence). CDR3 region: CATSHRRVGYEQYF. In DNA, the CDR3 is TGTGCCACCAGCCACCGACGAGTGGGCTACGAGCAGTACTTC.

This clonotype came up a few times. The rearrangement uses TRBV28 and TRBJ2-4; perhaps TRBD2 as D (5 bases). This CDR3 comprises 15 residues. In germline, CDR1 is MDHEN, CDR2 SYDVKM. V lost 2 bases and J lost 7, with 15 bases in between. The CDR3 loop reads CASSLGGRGRNIQYF. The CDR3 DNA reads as TGTGCCAGCAGTTTAGGAGGTAGAGGGCGGAACATTCAGTACTTC. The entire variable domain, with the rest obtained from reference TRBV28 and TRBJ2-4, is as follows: DVKVTQSSRYLVKRTGEKVFLECVQDMDHENMFWYRQDPGLGLRLIYFSYDVKMKEKGDIPEGYSVSREKKERFSLILESASTNQTSMYLCASSLGGRGRNIQYFGAGTRLSVL.